The rows below give T cell receptor beta chains drawn from one sample of a study of blood T cell repertoires in COVID-19. Assay: immunoSEQ multiplex PCR; the TCRdb copy retains only in-frame clones and omits some. The table shows 140,000 to 150,000 clones, with approximately 87% occurring only once. The sequenced sample consisted of PBMCs or T cells enriched from blood (not recorded which). The receptors shown here come from a man aged 60 to 69 who had recovered from COVID-19. The CDR3 runs from the conserved cysteine through the conserved F or W. Fields, in order: V gene, clone size, J gene, D gene, CDR3 DNA, CDR3 protein. D genes are given only for firm matches. Where a row states a size, it is once, few, many or the class of an expanded clone; other rows omit it.

V: TRBV27
size: .
J: TRBJ1-2
D: TRBD1
DNA: TGTGCCAGCAGTTTCCGGGACAGGGGCTATGGCTACACCTTC
CDR3: CASSFRDRGYGYTF

V: TRBV27
size: .
J: TRBJ1-5
D: TRBD1
DNA: TGTGCCAGCAGCCGGGACAGGGTTAGCAATCAGCCCCAGCATTTT
CDR3: CASSRDRVSNQPQHF

V: TRBV6-1
size: .
J: TRBJ2-2
D: TRBD2
DNA: TGTGCCAGCAGTGAAGAGCGGGGTAGCGGGGAGCTGTTTTTT
CDR3: CASSEERGSGELFF

V: TRBV6-5
size: .
J: TRBJ2-2
D: .
DNA: TGTGCCAGCAGCCCGAGACGGGCGAACACCGGGGAGCTGTTTTTT
CDR3: CASSPRRANTGELFF

V: TRBV7-6
size: .
J: TRBJ1-5
D: .
DNA: TGTGCCAGCAGCCAATCACAGAATCAGCCCCAGCATTTT
CDR3: CASSQSQNQPQHF

V: TRBV5-6
size: .
J: TRBJ1-4
D: .
DNA: TGTGCCAGCAGCTTGGGCCCGGAGGAAAAACTGTTTTTT
CDR3: CASSLGPEEKLFF

V: TRBV18
size: .
J: TRBJ2-1
D: TRBD2
DNA: TGTGCCAGCTCCCCTCCAGCGGGAATTGGGCATGAGCAGTTCTTC
CDR3: CASSPPAGIGHEQFF

V: TRBV11-2
size: .
J: TRBJ1-1
D: TRBD1
DNA: TGTGCCAGCAGCTTTACAGGGGCTGAAGCTTTCTTT
CDR3: CASSFTGAEAFF

V: TRBV6-4
size: .
J: TRBJ2-2
D: .
DNA: TGTGCCAGCAGTGTGGAGGGGACCGGGGAGCTGTTTTTT
CDR3: CASSVEGTGELFF

V: TRBV18
size: .
J: TRBJ2-7
D: TRBD1
DNA: TGTGCCAGCTCACCACCGGGACAGGGGGCACGGGAGCAGTACTTC
CDR3: CASSPPGQGAREQYF

V: TRBV24-1
size: .
J: TRBJ2-1
D: TRBD2
DNA: TGTGCCACCAGTGATTCTAGCGGGGGGCCGGTTGAGCAGTTCTTC
CDR3: CATSDSSGGPVEQFF

V: TRBV24-1
size: .
J: TRBJ2-3
D: TRBD2
DNA: TGTGCCACCAGTCGATCCCGGGGGGGCGACACAGATACGCAGTATTTT
CDR3: CATSRSRGGDTDTQYF

V: TRBV7-2
size: .
J: TRBJ1-1
D: .
DNA: TGTGCCAGCAGCTTTCCTGTTAGGGGCAAGATTGAAGCTTTCTTT
CDR3: CASSFPVRGKIEAFF

V: TRBV6-5
size: few
J: TRBJ2-4
D: TRBD1
DNA: TGTGCCAGCAGTTCTCGACAGGGGACAAAAAACATTCAGTACTTC
CDR3: CASSSRQGTKNIQYF

V: TRBV7-3
size: .
J: TRBJ2-7
D: .
DNA: TGTGCCAGCAGCACCCACTCTGGTGCCTACGAGCAGTACTTC
CDR3: CASSTHSGAYEQYF

V: TRBV5-6
size: .
J: TRBJ2-5
D: .
DNA: TGTGCCAGCAGCTTGGGCAGGGCTCTCCAAGAGACCCAGTACTTC
CDR3: CASSLGRALQETQYF

V: TRBV27
size: .
J: TRBJ2-7
D: TRBD2
DNA: TGTGCCAGCAGTGCCACTAGCGGGGGGGCCCGGGAGCAGTACTTC
CDR3: CASSATSGGAREQYF

V: TRBV18
size: .
J: TRBJ2-5
D: .
DNA: TGTGCCAGCTCACCTGTGATAAGAGAAGAGACCCAGTACTTC
CDR3: CASSPVIREETQYF

V: TRBV28
size: .
J: TRBJ1-2
D: .
DNA: TGTGCCAGCACCTCAGGAAGCGGACGCATATATGGCTACACCTTC
CDR3: CASTSGSGRIYGYTF

V: TRBV6-6
size: .
J: TRBJ1-2
D: TRBD1
DNA: TGTGCCAGCAGTTCCAGACAGGGGGCCTACTATGGCTACACCTTC
CDR3: CASSSRQGAYYGYTF

V: TRBV7-9
size: once
J: TRBJ2-7
D: TRBD2
DNA: TGTGCCAGTTTTAATACGAGACTAGCGCCCACCTACGAGCAGTACTTC
CDR3: CASFNTRLAPTYEQYF

V: TRBV7-8
size: once
J: TRBJ1-1
D: .
DNA: TGTGCCAGCAGCCAAAGAGGCAGGGACACTGAAGCTTTCTTT
CDR3: CASSQRGRDTEAFF

V: TRBV6-5
size: .
J: TRBJ2-7
D: TRBD1
DNA: TGTGCCAGCGAAAGGGGACAGGGAATTGGCGAGCAGTACTTC
CDR3: CASERGQGIGEQYF

V: TRBV2
size: .
J: TRBJ1-4
D: TRBD1
DNA: TGTGCCAGTCATTACAGGGGGGGAACTAATGAAAAACTGTTTTTT
CDR3: CASHYRGGTNEKLFF

V: TRBV29-1
size: once
J: TRBJ1-2
D: TRBD1
DNA: TGCAGCGCCGGGACAGTGGCCCCCTCCTATGGCTACACCTTC
CDR3: CSAGTVAPSYGYTF

V: TRBV7-6
size: .
J: TRBJ1-6
D: .
DNA: TGTGCCAGCAGCTCTCTAGGGGCAGCCTCCAGTTCACCCCTCCACTTT
CDR3: CASSSLGAASSSPLHF

V: TRBV9
size: .
J: TRBJ2-3
D: .
DNA: TGTGCCAGCAGCCCCCTCGCAGATACGCAGTATTTT
CDR3: CASSPLADTQYF

V: TRBV27
size: once
J: TRBJ1-5
D: TRBD1
DNA: TGTGCCAGCAGTCCGCTCGGGGGGACAGGGGGTCAGCCCCAGCATTTT
CDR3: CASSPLGGTGGQPQHF

V: TRBV7-2
size: .
J: TRBJ2-6
D: .
DNA: TGTGCCAGCAGCTTAGGGGGGGCTGGGGCCAACGTCCTGACTTTC
CDR3: CASSLGGAGANVLTF

V: TRBV2
size: .
J: TRBJ1-1
D: .
DNA: TGTGCCAGCAGTGATCCCAGAAACACTGAAGCTTTCTTT
CDR3: CASSDPRNTEAFF

V: TRBV28
size: .
J: TRBJ2-7
D: .
DNA: TGTGCCAGCAGTTTACGGGAGCGGCTCTACGAGCAGTACTTC
CDR3: CASSLRERLYEQYF

V: TRBV29-1
size: .
J: TRBJ1-5
D: .
DNA: TGCAGCGTTGATACGGGGGGCGGCAATCAGCCCCAGCATTTT
CDR3: CSVDTGGGNQPQHF

V: TRBV5-4
size: .
J: TRBJ1-5
D: TRBD1
DNA: TGTGCCAGCAGCTTTGGACAGGGGCAGCCCCAGCATTTT
CDR3: CASSFGQGQPQHF

V: TRBV6-5
size: .
J: TRBJ2-2
D: .
DNA: TGTGCCAGCCGAACAGGGCTGGGGGAGCTGTTTTTT
CDR3: CASRTGLGELFF

V: TRBV10-3
size: .
J: TRBJ2-4
D: .
DNA: TGTGCCATCAGTGAGTCAAGGGGAACCAAAAACATTCAGTACTTC
CDR3: CAISESRGTKNIQYF

V: TRBV5-1
size: .
J: TRBJ1-1
D: .
DNA: TGCGCCAGCAGCTTGAAGCTAGAGACTGAAGCTTTCTTT
CDR3: CASSLKLETEAFF

V: TRBV5-4
size: .
J: TRBJ1-2
D: .
DNA: TGTGCCAGCAGCGGGGGTGGGGGCTACGGCTACACCTTC
CDR3: CASSGGGGYGYTF

V: TRBV11-2
size: .
J: TRBJ1-1
D: .
DNA: TGTGCCAGCTCCGACCCCAGGGGCACTGAAGCTTTCTTT
CDR3: CASSDPRGTEAFF

V: TRBV10-3
size: .
J: TRBJ2-7
D: .
DNA: TGTGCCATCAGTGCCCTAGGGCAGGGCTACGAGCAGTACTTC
CDR3: CAISALGQGYEQYF

V: TRBV30
size: .
J: TRBJ1-1
D: TRBD1
DNA: TGTGCCTGGAGTGGACAGGGGAGGGTGAACACTGAAGCTTTCTTT
CDR3: CAWSGQGRVNTEAFF

V: TRBV28
size: .
J: TRBJ1-5
D: .
DNA: TGTGCCAGCAGTTTATCGCAGGGGAGCAATCAGCCCCAGCATTTT
CDR3: CASSLSQGSNQPQHF

V: TRBV5-4
size: .
J: TRBJ2-3
D: TRBD2
DNA: TGTGCCAGCAGCTTGGCGGGTAGCGGGAGAAATACGCAGTATTTT
CDR3: CASSLAGSGRNTQYF

V: TRBV28
size: few
J: TRBJ1-2
D: .
DNA: TGTGCCAGCAGTTTATTCGCACGCGGGACCCGAAGTGGCTACACCTTC
CDR3: CASSLFARGTRSGYTF

V: TRBV7-2
size: .
J: TRBJ2-7
D: .
DNA: TGTGCCAGCAGCCTATACTACGAGCAGTACTTC
CDR3: CASSLYYEQYF

V: TRBV19
size: once
J: TRBJ1-2
D: .
DNA: TGTGCCAGTAGTATACTAGGGGCCGCTACCTATGGCTACACCTTC
CDR3: CASSILGAATYGYTF

V: TRBV12-3/TRBV12-4
size: .
J: TRBJ1-5
D: .
DNA: TGTGCCAGCTCAAGCCGGGACACTCAGCCCCAGCATTTT
CDR3: CASSSRDTQPQHF

V: TRBV10-1
size: .
J: TRBJ2-2
D: .
DNA: TGCGCCAGCAGTGATTTAGGGGGACGGGGGAACACCGGGGAGCTGTTTTTT
CDR3: CASSDLGGRGNTGELFF

V: TRBV15
size: .
J: TRBJ2-1
D: TRBD2
DNA: TGTGCCACCAGCAGAGGGGGCGGGAGGTCCTACAATGAGCAGTTCTTC
CDR3: CATSRGGGRSYNEQFF

V: TRBV10-3
size: .
J: TRBJ1-5
D: TRBD1
DNA: TGTGCCATCAGGGACGGACAGGGGGTTCAGCCCCAGCATTTT
CDR3: CAIRDGQGVQPQHF

V: TRBV5-1
size: few
J: TRBJ2-2
D: .
DNA: TGCGCCAGCAGCTTGTATGAAACTACCGGGGAGCTGTTTTTT
CDR3: CASSLYETTGELFF

V: TRBV3-1/TRBV3-2
size: .
J: TRBJ2-7
D: .
DNA: TGTGCCAGCAGCCGAGGACTGCACATTAGCTCCTACGAGCAGTACTTC
CDR3: CASSRGLHISSYEQYF

V: TRBV6-1
size: .
J: TRBJ1-4
D: .
DNA: TGTGCCAGCAGTGAAGGGACGGGGAACGATGAAAAACTGTTTTTT
CDR3: CASSEGTGNDEKLFF

V: TRBV5-6
size: .
J: TRBJ2-5
D: .
DNA: TGTGCCAGCAGCTTGGGGGGGGCCCAGTACTTC
CDR3: CASSLGGAQYF

V: TRBV10-3
size: .
J: TRBJ2-6
D: .
DNA: TGTGCCATCAGTGAGGGAGGAATAGGGGACACCTACTCTGGGGCCAACGTCCTGACTTTC
CDR3: CAISEGGIGDTYSGANVLTF

V: TRBV7-3
size: .
J: TRBJ2-2
D: .
DNA: TGTGCCAGCAGCTTAGACGGGGCCGGGGAGCTGTTTTTT
CDR3: CASSLDGAGELFF

V: TRBV7-8
size: .
J: TRBJ2-7
D: .
DNA: TGTGCCAGCAGCTTTCACCTGACAGGACCTCGTTCCTACGAGCAGTACTTC
CDR3: CASSFHLTGPRSYEQYF

V: TRBV18
size: .
J: TRBJ2-1
D: TRBD1
DNA: TGTGCCAGCTCACCTACTCTTACAGGGGGCCATGAGCAGTTCTTC
CDR3: CASSPTLTGGHEQFF

V: TRBV5-4
size: .
J: TRBJ2-1
D: .
DNA: TGTGCCAGCAGCTCCGCGGTGTCCTACAATGAGCAGTTCTTC
CDR3: CASSSAVSYNEQFF

V: TRBV7-2
size: once
J: TRBJ2-1
D: .
DNA: TGTGCCAGCAGCTTCAAGGGCGGGGATGAGCAGTTCTTC
CDR3: CASSFKGGDEQFF

V: TRBV5-1
size: .
J: TRBJ2-3
D: .
DNA: TGCGCCAGCAGCTTGCAATCGGTGGCAGATACGCAGTATTTT
CDR3: CASSLQSVADTQYF